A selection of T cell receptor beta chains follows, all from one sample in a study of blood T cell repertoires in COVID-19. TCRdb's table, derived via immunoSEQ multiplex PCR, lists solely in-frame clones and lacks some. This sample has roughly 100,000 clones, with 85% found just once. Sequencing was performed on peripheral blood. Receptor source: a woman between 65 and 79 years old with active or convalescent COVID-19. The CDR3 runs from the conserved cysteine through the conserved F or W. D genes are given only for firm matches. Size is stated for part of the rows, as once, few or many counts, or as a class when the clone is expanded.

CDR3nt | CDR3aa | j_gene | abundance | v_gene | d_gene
TGCGCCAGCAGCCCGGGACAGGGCTATGGCTACACCTTC | CASSPGQGYGYTF | TRBJ1-2 | NA | TRBV5-1 | TRBD1
TGTGCCAGCAGCTTAGATCCTACCCCCGGCGAGCAGTACTTC | CASSLDPTPGEQYF | TRBJ2-7 | NA | TRBV7-2 | NA
TGTGCCAGTAGTATAGGGCAGCGGGAGTTAAATGAGCAGTTCTTC | CASSIGQRELNEQFF | TRBJ2-1 | once | TRBV19 | TRBD2
TGTGCCAGCAGTGAAGGGCTAGCGGGATACGACGAGCAGTACTTC | CASSEGLAGYDEQYF | TRBJ2-7 | few | TRBV2 | TRBD2
TGCGCCAGCAGCGAGAGCCCGGGACAGGGAAGCACCGGGGAGCTGTTTTTT | CASSESPGQGSTGELFF | TRBJ2-2 | NA | TRBV5-1 | TRBD1
TGCGCCAGCAGCCCCGGGACAGGGAATGAAAAACTGTTTTTT | CASSPGTGNEKLFF | TRBJ1-4 | NA | TRBV4-1 | TRBD1
TGTGCCACCAGTGATTCCCTTTTTCCCGGGGAGCTGTTTTTT | CATSDSLFPGELFF | TRBJ2-2 | NA | TRBV24-1 | NA
TGTGCCAGCAGCTTCACAGGGAGTGAAAAACTGTTTTTT | CASSFTGSEKLFF | TRBJ1-4 | NA | TRBV5-4 | NA
TGTGCCAGCAGTGTGGGACAGGGCTATGGCTACACCTTC | CASSVGQGYGYTF | TRBJ1-2 | NA | TRBV6-4 | TRBD1
TGTGCCAGTAGTATAGTCGCGGGCAACTCTGGAAACACCATATATTTT | CASSIVAGNSGNTIYF | TRBJ1-3 | once | TRBV19 | NA
TGTGCCAGCAGCCCCGAACAGGGGGCGCTTGGAAACACCATATATTTT | CASSPEQGALGNTIYF | TRBJ1-3 | few | TRBV5-5 | TRBD1
TGTGCCAGCAGCCCCACAGGGCTAGCGGGAGGTGGGGCAAGGGATGAGCAGTTCTTC | CASSPTGLAGGGARDEQFF | TRBJ2-1 | once | TRBV11-2 | TRBD2
TGTGCCAGCAGCCAAGGACTAGCGGGATTCACCGGGGAGCTGTTTTTT | CASSQGLAGFTGELFF | TRBJ2-2 | NA | TRBV14 | TRBD2
TGTGCCAGCAGCTTAGTAGCGGGAGGCTACAATGAGCAGTTCTTC | CASSLVAGGYNEQFF | TRBJ2-1 | NA | TRBV7-2 | TRBD2
TGTGCCAGCAGCTTGGGCCAGCAAGAGACCCAGTACTTC | CASSLGQQETQYF | TRBJ2-5 | NA | TRBV5-4 | NA